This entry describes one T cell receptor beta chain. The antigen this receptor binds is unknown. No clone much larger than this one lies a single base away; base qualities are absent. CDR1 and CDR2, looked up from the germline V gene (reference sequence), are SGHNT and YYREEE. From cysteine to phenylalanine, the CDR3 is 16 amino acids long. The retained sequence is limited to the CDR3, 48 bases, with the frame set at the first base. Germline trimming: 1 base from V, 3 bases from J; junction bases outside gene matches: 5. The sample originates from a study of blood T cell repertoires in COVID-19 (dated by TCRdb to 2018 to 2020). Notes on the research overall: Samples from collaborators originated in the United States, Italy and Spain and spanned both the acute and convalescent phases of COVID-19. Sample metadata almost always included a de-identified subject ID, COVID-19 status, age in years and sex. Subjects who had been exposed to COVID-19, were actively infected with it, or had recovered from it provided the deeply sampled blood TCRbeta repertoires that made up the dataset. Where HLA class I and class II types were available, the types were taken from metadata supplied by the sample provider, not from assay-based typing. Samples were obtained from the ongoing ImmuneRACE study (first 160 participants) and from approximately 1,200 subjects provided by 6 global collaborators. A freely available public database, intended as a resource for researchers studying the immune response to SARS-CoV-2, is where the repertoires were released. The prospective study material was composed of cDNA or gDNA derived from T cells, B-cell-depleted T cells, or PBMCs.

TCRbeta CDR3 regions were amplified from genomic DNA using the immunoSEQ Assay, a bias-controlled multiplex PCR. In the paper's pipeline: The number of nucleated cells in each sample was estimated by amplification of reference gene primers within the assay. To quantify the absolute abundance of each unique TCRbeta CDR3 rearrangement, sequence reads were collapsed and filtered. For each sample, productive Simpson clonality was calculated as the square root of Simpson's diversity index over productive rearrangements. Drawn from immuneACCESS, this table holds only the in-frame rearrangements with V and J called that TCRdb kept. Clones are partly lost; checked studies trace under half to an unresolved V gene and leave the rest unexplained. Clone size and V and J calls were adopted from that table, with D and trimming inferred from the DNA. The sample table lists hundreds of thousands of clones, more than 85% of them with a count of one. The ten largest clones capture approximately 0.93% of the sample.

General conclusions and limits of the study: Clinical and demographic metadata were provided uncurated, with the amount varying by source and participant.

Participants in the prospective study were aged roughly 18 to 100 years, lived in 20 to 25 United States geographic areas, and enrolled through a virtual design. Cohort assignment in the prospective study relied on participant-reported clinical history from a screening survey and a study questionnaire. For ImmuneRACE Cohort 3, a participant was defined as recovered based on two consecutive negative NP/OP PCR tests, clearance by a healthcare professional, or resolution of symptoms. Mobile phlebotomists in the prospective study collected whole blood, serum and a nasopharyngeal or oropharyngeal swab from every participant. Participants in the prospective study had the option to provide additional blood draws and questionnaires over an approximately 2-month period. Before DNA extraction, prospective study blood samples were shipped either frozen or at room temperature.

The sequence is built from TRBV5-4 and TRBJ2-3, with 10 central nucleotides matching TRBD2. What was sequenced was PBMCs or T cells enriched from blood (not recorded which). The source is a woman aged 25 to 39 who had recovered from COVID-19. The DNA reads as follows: TGTGCCAGCAGCTTGCGGACTAGCGGTAGGACAGATACGCAGTATTTT. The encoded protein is CASSLRTSGRTDTQYF.